The 12 T cell receptor beta chains given below trace back to one sample, sequenced in a study of blood T cell repertoires in COVID-19. Libraries were prepared by immunoSEQ multiplex PCR; TCRdb keeps only in-frame clonotypes and omits some of them. Of about 210,000 clones listed, around 81% are singletons. Sequencing was carried out using PBMCs or T cells enriched from blood (not recorded which). These receptor sequences come from a woman aged 45 to 65 with acute COVID-19.

The V and J genes are TRBV11-3 and TRBJ2-2, with 12 bases identical to TRBD2. The CDR3 runs 18 residues. CDR1 is SGHNT and CDR2 is YENEEA in the germline V gene. With V trimmed by 1 base and J by 8 bases, 11 bases remained unmatched. The CDR3, as DNA: TGTGCCAGCAGCTTAGCGGGCCCTAGCGGGGGGGCCCGTGGGGAGCTGTTTTTT. This encodes CASSLAGPSGGARGELFF.

The V gene is TRBV5-1, the J gene TRBJ2-3; 11 bases fit TRBD2. Germline lookup yields CDR1 SGHRS and CDR2 YFSETQ. The CDR3 runs to 16 residues. Unmatched junction bases numbered 9, after V lost 3 bases and J lost 6 bases. CDR3 amino acids: CASSSGLAGGGDTQYF. DNA for the CDR3: TGCGCCAGCAGCTCCGGGCTAGCGGGGGGAGGGGATACGCAGTATTTT.

This chain links TRBV5-1 with TRBJ2-3; 7 bases are shared with TRBD1. Per germline, CDR1 SGHRS and CDR2 YFSETQ. V shed 4 bases, J shed 2 bases, and the junction held 4 bases outside the gene matches. The CDR3 loop spans 14 amino acids. CDR3 bases: TGCGCCAGCAGCCCTGGACAGGACACAGATACGCAGTATTTT. It yields the protein CASSPGQDTDTQYF.

Only a few counts were recorded for this clone. The chain joins TRBV20-1 to TRBJ1-2, with a tentative D call TRBD1 (5 bases). The CDR3 covers 14 residues. V gave up 3 bases and J gave up 11 bases, with 22 bases separating them. CDR1 and CDR2 (germline): DFQATT, SNEGSKA (reference sequence). The CDR3 sequence: CSASALMGQGPYTF. CDR3 DNA sequence: TGCAGTGCTAGTGCTTTAATGGGTCAGGGTCCGTACACCTTC.

This chain uses TRBV19 with TRBJ1-5, with TRBD1 matching 7 bases. Germline assignment: CDR1 LNHDA and CDR2 SQIVND (reference sequence). The V gene end was trimmed by 8 bases and the J gene end by 0 bases; junction bases not matched to a gene: 7. The CDR3 length is 15 residues. CDR3 residues: CASGPRGDSNQPQHF. CDR3 bases: TGTGCCAGTGGCCCCAGGGGGGATAGCAATCAGCCCCAGCATTTT. The full variable domain, rest sourced from reference TRBV19 and TRBJ1-5, is DGGITQSPKYLFRKEGQNVTLSCEQNLNHDAMYWYRQDPGQGLRLIYYSQIVNDFQKGDIAEGYSVSREKKESFPLTVTSAQKNPTAFYLCASGPRGDSNQPQHFGDGTRLSIL.

This clone has just one count. This chain joins TRBV7-9 and TRBJ1-6; a possible D gene is TRBD1 (5 bases). The CDR3 is 14 residues long. V was cut by 5 bases and J by 6 bases, with 11 bases left in between. Germline CDR1 SEHNR, CDR2 FQNEAQ (reference sequence). Written as DNA, the CDR3 is TGTGCCAGCAGCCTCGACAGTCTTAATTCACCCCTCCACTTT. Its translation: CASSLDSLNSPLHF.

The chain recombines TRBV6-2 or TRBV6-3 with TRBJ2-2, with a possible D match to TRBD2 (9 bases). The germline gives CDR1 MNHEY, CDR2 SVGEGT. Trimming left V 5 bases short and J 4 bases short, with 20 bases between. The CDR3 consists of 17 residues. DNA of the CDR3: TGTGCCAGCAGTGGGACAGGCCTAGCGGGGATCACCGGGGAGCTGTTTTTT. This translates into CASSGTGLAGITGELFF.

The chain has TRBV6-2 or TRBV6-3 and TRBJ2-4; 7 bases match TRBD1. V was pared by 2 bases and J by 0 bases, with 7 bases of the junction left unmatched. The CDR3 runs 17 residues. From germline, CDR1 is MNHEY and CDR2 SVGEGT. The CDR3 coding sequence is TGTGCCAGCAGTTACCTTACGGGACAGCTAGCCAAAAACATTCAGTACTTC. This translates into CASSYLTGQLAKNIQYF.

The chain has TRBV7-2 and TRBJ2-3; a weak D match, TRBD1 (5 bases). Per germline, CDR1 SGHTA and CDR2 FQGNSA. This CDR3 region has 15 residues. Trimming shortened V by 3 bases and J by 6 bases, and 16 bases separated the two germline ends. The CDR3 DNA sequence: TGTGCCAGCAGCTTCCAAGGGGTCCGTAGGGATACGCAGTATTTT. Amino acids: CASSFQGVRRDTQYF.

The V call is TRBV15, the J call TRBJ2-2, with TRBD2 identical over 9 bases. Germline values: CDR1 LNHNV, CDR2 YYDKDF (reference sequence). J was trimmed by 1 base and V by 5 bases; bases with no gene match: 14. The CDR3 totals 19 residues. CDR3 sequence reads: CATSPFRLAGMLNTGELFF. CDR3 nucleotide sequence: TGTGCCACCAGCCCCTTCCGGCTAGCGGGAATGCTGAACACCGGGGAGCTGTTTTTT. The variable domain in full, completed from reference TRBV15 and TRBJ2-2, reads DAMVIQNPRYQVTQFGKPVTLSCSQTLNHNVMYWYQQKSSQAPKLLFHYYDKDFNNEADTPDNFQSRRPNTSFCFLDIRSPGLGDTAMYLCATSPFRLAGMLNTGELFFGEGSRLTVL.

This chain connects TRBV9 to TRBJ2-2; D is perhaps TRBD2 (5 bases). CDR3 size: 14 residues. V lost 2 bases, J lost 7 bases, and 12 bases lay in between. Germline V gene sequence: CDR1 SGDLS, CDR2 YYNGEE. DNA for the CDR3: TGTGCCAGCAGCGTCACGGACTTCGACGGGGAGCTGTTTTTT. It specifies CASSVTDFDGELFF.

This clone was seen only a few times. The V call is TRBV4-1, the J call TRBJ1-4; 7 nucleotides match TRBD1. CDR3 size: 17 residues. Per the germline V gene, CDR1 is MGHRA and CDR2 is YSYEKL. V trimming: 2 bases; J trimming: 7 bases; junction bases outside the gene matches: 13. CDR3 amino acids: CASSQFFPQGGGEKLFF. The DNA of the CDR3 is TGCGCCAGCAGCCAATTCTTCCCGCAGGGGGGAGGTGAAAAACTGTTTTTT.